The 2 T cell receptor beta chains presented below share a single source sample, sequenced in a study of cytomegalovirus exposure and HLA in healthy donors. With 60 Vbeta and 13 Jbeta primers, the PCR was carried out. Measured with immunoSEQ multiplex PCR; TCRdb has only the in-frame clones, and not every one. The data contain 250,000 or so clones, about 93% of them singletons. Sequences were obtained from PBMCs. The receptor set was obtained from a girl between 2 and 10 years old in good health and CMV-seronegative.

The V gene is TRBV6-5, the J gene TRBJ1-4, with D possibly TRBD1 on 5 matching bases. The germline CDR1 and CDR2 sequences are MNHEY and SVGAGI. With 5 bases removed from V and 6 bases from J, the gap between germline ends came to 7 bases. This CDR3 has 12 residues. CDR3 nucleotide sequence: TGTGCCAGCAGTCGGGGGGATGAAAAACTGTTTTTT. Protein sequence: CASSRGDEKLFF.

Concerning this clone itself: Other DNA sequences in this sample translate to the same CDR3. V usage is TRBV19 and J usage is TRBJ1-2; 7 nucleotides align to TRBD1. This CDR3 is 13 amino acids long. Trimming at V came to 6 bases and at J to 6 bases, leaving 7 bases not matched to a gene. In germline, CDR1 is LNHDA, CDR2 SQIVND (reference sequence). This CDR3 reads CASSPGGTDGYTF. CDR3 nucleotides: TGTGCCAGTAGCCCAGGGGGGACGGATGGCTACACCTTC.